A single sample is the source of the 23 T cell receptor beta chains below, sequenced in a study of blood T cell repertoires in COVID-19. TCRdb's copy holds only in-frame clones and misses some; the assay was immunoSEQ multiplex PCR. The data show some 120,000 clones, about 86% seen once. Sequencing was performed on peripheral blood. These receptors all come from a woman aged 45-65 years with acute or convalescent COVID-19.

In DNA, the CDR3 is TGTGCCAGCAGTTTAAAAGGTGGACAGATCGATTATGGCTACACCTTC. This encodes CASSLKGGQIDYGYTF. The chain combines TRBV27 with TRBJ1-2; maybe TRBD1 (6 bases). Looked up from germline, CDR1 is MNHEY and CDR2 is SMNVEV (reference sequence). The CDR3 sequence is 16 residues long. V was clipped by 2 bases and J by 5 bases, with 18 bases between them.

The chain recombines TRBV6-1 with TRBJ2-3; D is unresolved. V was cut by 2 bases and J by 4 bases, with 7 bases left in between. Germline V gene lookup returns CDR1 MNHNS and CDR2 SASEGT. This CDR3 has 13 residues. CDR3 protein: CASSELWPDTQYF. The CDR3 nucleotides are TGTGCCAGCAGTGAATTGTGGCCAGATACGCAGTATTTT.

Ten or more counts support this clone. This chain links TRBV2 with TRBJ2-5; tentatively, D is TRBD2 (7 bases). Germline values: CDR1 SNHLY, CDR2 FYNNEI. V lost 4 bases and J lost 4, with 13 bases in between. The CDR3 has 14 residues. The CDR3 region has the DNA TGTGCCAGCAGTGTCAACGGGGGGCCAGAGACCCAGTACTTC. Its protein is CASSVNGGPETQYF.

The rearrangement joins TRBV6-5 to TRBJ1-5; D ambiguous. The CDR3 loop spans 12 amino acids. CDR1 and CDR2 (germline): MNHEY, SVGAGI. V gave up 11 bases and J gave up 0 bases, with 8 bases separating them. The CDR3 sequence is CAAQYSNQPQHF. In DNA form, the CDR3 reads TGTGCCGCTCAGTATAGCAATCAGCCCCAGCATTTT.

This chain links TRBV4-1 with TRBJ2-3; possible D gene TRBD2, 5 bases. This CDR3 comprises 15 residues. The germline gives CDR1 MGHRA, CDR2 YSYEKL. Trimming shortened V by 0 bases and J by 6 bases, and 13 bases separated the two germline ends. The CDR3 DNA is TGCGCCAGCAGCCAAGATGAGGGTGGACGGGATACGCAGTATTTT. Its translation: CASSQDEGGRDTQYF.

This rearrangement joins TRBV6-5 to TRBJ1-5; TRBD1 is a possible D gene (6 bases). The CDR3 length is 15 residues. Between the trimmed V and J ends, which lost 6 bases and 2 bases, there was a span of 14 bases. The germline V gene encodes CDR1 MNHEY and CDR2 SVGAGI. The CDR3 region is CASRSGGGGNQPQHF. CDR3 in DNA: TGTGCCAGCAGGTCGGGAGGGGGTGGCAATCAGCCCCAGCATTTT.

CDR3: CAWSVRGTSQETQYF. The CDR3 DNA follows: TGTGCCTGGAGTGTAAGAGGGACTAGCCAAGAGACCCAGTACTTC. This chain links TRBV30 with TRBJ2-5, with TRBD2 identical over 8 bases. The CDR3 contains 15 residues. Germline V CDR1 and CDR2: GTSNPN, SVGIG (reference sequence). The V and J ends lost 0 bases and 1 base, in that order; junction bases with no gene match: 4.

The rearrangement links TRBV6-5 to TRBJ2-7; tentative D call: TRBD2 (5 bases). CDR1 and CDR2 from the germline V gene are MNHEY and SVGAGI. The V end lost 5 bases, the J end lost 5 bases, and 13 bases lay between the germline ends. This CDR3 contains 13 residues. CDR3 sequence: CASSSGRTNEQYF. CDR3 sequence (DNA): TGTGCCAGCAGTAGCGGACGGACGAACGAGCAGTACTTC.

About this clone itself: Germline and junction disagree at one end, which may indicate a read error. The CDR3 sequence: CASSLGTAFTDTQYF. The CDR3 DNA sequence: TGTGCCAGCAGTTTGGGGACAGCATTCACAGATACGCAGTATTTT. V is TRBV5-6 and J is TRBJ2-3; 7 bases map to TRBD1. The CDR3 has 15 residues. Per germline, CDR1 SGHDT and CDR2 YYEEEE.

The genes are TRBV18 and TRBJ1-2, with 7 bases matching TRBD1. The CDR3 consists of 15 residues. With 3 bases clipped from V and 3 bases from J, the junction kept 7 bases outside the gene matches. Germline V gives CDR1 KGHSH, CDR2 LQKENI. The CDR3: CASSPTTGVHYGYTF. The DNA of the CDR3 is TGTGCCAGCTCACCGACTACAGGGGTACACTATGGCTACACCTTC.

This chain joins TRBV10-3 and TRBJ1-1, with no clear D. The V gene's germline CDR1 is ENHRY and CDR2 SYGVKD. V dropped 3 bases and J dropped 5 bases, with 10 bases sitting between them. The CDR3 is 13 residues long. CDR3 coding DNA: TGTGCCATCAGTGATAAGGGAGGGACTGAAGCTTTCTTT. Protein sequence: CAISDKGGTEAFF.

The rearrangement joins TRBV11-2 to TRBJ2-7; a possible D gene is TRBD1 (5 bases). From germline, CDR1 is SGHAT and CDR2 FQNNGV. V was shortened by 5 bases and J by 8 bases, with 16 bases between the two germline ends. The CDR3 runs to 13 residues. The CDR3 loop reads CASSGALLRQQYF. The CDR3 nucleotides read TGTGCCAGCAGCGGGGCCCTTCTGAGACAGCAGTACTTC.

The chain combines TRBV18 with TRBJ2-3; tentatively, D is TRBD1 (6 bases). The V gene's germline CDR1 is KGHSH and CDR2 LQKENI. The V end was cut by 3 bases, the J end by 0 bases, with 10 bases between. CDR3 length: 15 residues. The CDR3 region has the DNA TGTGCCAGCTCACCGGGGGCCTCTAGCACAGATACGCAGTATTTT. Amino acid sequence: CASSPGASSTDTQYF.

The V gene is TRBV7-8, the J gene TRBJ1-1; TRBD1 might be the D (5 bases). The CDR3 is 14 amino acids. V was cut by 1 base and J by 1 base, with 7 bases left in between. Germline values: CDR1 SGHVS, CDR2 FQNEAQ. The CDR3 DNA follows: TGTGCCAGCAGCTTAGGGACAACGAACACTGAAGCTTTCTTT. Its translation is CASSLGTTNTEAFF. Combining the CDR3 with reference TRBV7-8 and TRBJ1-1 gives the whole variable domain GAGVSQSPRYKVAKRGQDVALRCDPISGHVSLFWYQQALGQGPEFLTYFQNEAQLDKSGLPSDRFFAERPEGSVSTLKIQRTQQEDSAVYLCASSLGTTNTEAFFGQGTRLTVV.

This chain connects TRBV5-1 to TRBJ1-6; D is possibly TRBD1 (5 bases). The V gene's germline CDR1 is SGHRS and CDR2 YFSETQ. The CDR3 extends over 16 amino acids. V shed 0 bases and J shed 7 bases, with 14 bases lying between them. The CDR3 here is CASSLEGAPSNSPLHF. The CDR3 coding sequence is TGCGCCAGCAGCTTGGAAGGGGCCCCTTCAAATTCACCCCTCCACTTT.

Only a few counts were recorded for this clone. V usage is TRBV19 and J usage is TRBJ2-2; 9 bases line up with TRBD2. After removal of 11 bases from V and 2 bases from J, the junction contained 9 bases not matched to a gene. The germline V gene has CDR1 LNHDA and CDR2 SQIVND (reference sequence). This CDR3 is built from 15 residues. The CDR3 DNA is TGTGCCTCCCCGGAGCGGGGGGTTAACACCGGGGAGCTGTTTTTT. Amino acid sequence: CASPERGVNTGELFF. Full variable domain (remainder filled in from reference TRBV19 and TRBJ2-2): DGGITQSPKYLFRKEGQNVTLSCEQNLNHDAMYWYRQDPGQGLRLIYYSQIVNDFQKGDIAEGYSVSREKKESFPLTVTSAQKNPTAFYLCASPERGVNTGELFFGEGSRLTVL.

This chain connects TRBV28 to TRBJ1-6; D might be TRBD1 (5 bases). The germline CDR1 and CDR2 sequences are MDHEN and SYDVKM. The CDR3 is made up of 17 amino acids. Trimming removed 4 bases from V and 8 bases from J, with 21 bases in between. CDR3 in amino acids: CASSSPAGRGLDSPLHF. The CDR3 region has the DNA TGTGCCAGCAGTTCCCCGGCGGGGCGGGGTCTAGATTCACCCCTCCACTTT.

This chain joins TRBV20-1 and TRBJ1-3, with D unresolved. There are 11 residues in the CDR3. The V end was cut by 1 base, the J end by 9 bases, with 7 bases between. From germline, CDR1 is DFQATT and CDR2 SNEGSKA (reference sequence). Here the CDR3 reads CSARVTGTIYF. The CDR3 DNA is TGCAGTGCTAGAGTTACCGGCACCATATATTTT.

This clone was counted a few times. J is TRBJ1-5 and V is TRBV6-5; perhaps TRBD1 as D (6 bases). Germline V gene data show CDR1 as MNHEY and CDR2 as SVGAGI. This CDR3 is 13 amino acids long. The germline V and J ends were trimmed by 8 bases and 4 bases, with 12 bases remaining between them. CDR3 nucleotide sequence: TGTGCCAGCGGGCAGGGGATTAATCAGCCCCAGCATTTT. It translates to CASGQGINQPQHF.

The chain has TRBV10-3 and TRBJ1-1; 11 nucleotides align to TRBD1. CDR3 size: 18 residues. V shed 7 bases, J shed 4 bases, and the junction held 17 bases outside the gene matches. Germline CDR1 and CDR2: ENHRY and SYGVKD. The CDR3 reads CAITPDRGQGIDGTEAFF. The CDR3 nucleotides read TGTGCCATCACTCCGGACAGGGGGCAAGGCATAGACGGCACTGAAGCTTTCTTT.

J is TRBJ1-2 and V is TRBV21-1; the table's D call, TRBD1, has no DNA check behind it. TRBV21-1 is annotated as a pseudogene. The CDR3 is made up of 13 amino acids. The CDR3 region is CASLLRGPYGYTF. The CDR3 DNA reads TGTGCCAGCTTGCTGAGGGGGCCCTATGGCTACACCTTC.

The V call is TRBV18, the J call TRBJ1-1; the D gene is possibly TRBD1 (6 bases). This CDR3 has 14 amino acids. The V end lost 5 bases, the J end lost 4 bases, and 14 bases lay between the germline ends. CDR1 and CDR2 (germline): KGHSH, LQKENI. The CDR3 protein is CASSMGASGTEAFF. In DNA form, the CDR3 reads TGTGCCAGCTCAATGGGGGCCTCGGGCACTGAAGCTTTCTTT.

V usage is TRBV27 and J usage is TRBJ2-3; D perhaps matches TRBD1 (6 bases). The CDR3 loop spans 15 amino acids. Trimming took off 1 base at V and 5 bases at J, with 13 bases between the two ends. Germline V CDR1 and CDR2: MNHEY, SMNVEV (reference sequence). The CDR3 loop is CASSLYAGGRDTQYF. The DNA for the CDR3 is TGTGCCAGCAGTTTATACGCTGGGGGCAGAGATACGCAGTATTTT.